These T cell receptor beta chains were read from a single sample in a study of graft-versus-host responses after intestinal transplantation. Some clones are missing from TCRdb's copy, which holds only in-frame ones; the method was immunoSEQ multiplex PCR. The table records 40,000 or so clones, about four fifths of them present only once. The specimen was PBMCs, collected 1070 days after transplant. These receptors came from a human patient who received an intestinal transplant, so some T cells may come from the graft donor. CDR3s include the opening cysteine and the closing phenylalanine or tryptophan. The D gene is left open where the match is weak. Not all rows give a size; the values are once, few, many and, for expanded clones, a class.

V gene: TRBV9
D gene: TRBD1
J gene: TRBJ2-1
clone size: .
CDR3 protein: CASSPSDRGYNEQFF
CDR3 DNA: TGTGCCAGCAGCCCCTCGGACAGGGGCTACAATGAGCAGTTCTTC

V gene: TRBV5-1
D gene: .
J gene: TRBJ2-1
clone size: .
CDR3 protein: CASSFTGPSGNEQFF
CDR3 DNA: TGCGCCAGCAGCTTTACGGGGCCGAGCGGCAATGAGCAGTTCTTC

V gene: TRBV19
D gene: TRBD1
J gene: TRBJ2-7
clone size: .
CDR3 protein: CASRGTVTAYEQYF
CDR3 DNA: TGTGCCAGTAGAGGGACAGTGACCGCCTACGAGCAGTACTTC

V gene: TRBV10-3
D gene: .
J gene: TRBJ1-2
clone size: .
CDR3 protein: CANAGTDYGYTF
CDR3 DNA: TGTGCCAACGCCGGGACGGACTATGGCTACACCTTC

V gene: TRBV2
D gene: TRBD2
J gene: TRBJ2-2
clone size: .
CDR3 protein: CASTGLERTGELFF
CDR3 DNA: TGTGCAAGCACGGGACTAGAAAGGACCGGGGAGCTGTTTTTT

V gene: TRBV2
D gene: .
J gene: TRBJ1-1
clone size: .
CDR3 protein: CASSEWGMGTEAFF
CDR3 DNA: TGTGCCAGCAGTGAATGGGGGATGGGCACTGAAGCTTTCTTT

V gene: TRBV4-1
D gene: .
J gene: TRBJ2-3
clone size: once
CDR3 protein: CASSQTEDSTDTQYF
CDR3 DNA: TGCGCCAGCAGCCAAACAGAAGATAGCACAGATACGCAGTATTTT

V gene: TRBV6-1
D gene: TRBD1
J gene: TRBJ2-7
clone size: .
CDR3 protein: CASSGTGIHEQYF
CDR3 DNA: TGTGCCAGCAGTGGGACAGGGATCCACGAGCAGTACTTC

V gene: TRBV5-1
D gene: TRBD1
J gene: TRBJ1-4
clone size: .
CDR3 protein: CASSPGTGGLTNEKLFF
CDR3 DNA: TGCGCCAGCAGCCCGGGGACAGGGGGCCTTACTAATGAAAAACTGTTTTTT

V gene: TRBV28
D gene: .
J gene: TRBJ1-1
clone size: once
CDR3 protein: CASSFLGGGTEAFF
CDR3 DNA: TGTGCCAGCAGTTTTCTGGGGGGGGGCACTGAAGCTTTCTTT

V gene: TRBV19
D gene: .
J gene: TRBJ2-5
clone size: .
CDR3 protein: CASSIGTQETQYF
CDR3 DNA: TGTGCCAGTAGTATAGGGACACAAGAGACCCAGTACTTC

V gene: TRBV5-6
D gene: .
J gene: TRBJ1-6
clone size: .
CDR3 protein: CASSLVGAGRSPLHF
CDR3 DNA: TGTGCCAGCAGCTTGGTAGGGGCCGGTCGTTCACCCCTCCACTTT

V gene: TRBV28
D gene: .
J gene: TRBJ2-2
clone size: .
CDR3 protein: CASSPIRVYSGELFF
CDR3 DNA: TGTGCCAGCAGTCCGATCCGAGTGTATTCCGGGGAGCTGTTTTTT

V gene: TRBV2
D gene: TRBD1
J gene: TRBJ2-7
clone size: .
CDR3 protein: CASTLDRAEQYF
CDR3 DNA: TGTGCCAGCACTCTGGACAGGGCCGAGCAGTACTTC

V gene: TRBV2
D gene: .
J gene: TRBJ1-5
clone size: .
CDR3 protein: CASSGDFNQPQHF
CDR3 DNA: TGTGCCAGCAGTGGGGACTTTAATCAGCCCCAGCATTTT

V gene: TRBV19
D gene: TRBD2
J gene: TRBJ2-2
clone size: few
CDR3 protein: CARPGTSGRAPGDTGELFF
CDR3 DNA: TGTGCCCGACCCGGGACTAGCGGGAGAGCCCCAGGGGACACCGGGGAGCTGTTTTTT

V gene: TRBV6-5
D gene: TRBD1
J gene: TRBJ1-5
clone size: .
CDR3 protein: CASSYSQGDQPQHF
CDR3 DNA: TGTGCCAGCAGTTACTCCCAGGGGGACCAGCCCCAGCATTTT

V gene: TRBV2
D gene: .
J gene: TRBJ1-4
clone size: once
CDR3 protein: CASKGGGLATNEKLFF
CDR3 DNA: TGTGCCAGCAAAGGGGGAGGCCTGGCAACTAATGAAAAACTGTTTTTT

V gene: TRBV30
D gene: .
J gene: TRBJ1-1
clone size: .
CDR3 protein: CAWSVPQPEAFF
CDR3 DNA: TGTGCCTGGAGTGTACCCCAGCCTGAAGCTTTCTTT

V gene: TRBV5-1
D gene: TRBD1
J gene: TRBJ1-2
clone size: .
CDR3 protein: CASSLGGGVDYGYTF
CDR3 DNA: TGCGCCAGCAGCTTGGGAGGGGGCGTCGACTATGGCTACACCTTC

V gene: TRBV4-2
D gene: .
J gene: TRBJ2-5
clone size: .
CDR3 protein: CASSQVGVRETQYF
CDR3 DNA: TGTGCCAGCAGCCAAGTGGGGGTAAGGGAGACCCAGTACTTC

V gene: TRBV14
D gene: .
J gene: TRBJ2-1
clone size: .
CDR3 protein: CASSQELGPGQFF
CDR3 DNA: TGTGCCAGCAGCCAAGAGCTGGGCCCAGGACAGTTCTTC

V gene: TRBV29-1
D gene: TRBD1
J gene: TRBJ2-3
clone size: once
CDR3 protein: CSVEGGQGASDTQYF
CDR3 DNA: TGCAGCGTTGAAGGGGGGCAGGGGGCATCAGATACGCAGTATTTT

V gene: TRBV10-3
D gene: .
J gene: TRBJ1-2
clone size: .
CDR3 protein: CAISEIGFSYGYTF
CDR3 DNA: TGTGCCATCAGTGAGATAGGTTTTAGCTATGGCTACACCTTC

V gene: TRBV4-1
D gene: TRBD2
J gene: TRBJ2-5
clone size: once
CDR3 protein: CASSQVLAEGETQYF
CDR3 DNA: TGCGCCAGCAGCCAAGTACTAGCGGAGGGAGAGACCCAGTACTTC

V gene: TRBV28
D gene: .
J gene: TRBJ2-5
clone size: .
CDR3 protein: CASSLSRGLETQYF
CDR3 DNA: TGTGCCAGCAGTTTATCCAGGGGCCTAGAGACCCAGTACTTC

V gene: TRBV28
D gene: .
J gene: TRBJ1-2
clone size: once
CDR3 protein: CASSLGSRADGYTF
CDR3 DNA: TGTGCCAGCAGTTTAGGGTCCAGGGCCGATGGCTACACCTTC

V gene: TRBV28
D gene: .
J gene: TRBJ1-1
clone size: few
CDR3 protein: CATLRGEAFF
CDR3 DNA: TGTGCCACCCTGAGGGGTGAAGCTTTCTTT

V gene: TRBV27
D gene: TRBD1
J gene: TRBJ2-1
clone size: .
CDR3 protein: CASSHDRGPYNEQFF
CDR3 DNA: TGTGCCAGCAGCCATGACAGGGGGCCCTACAATGAGCAGTTCTTC

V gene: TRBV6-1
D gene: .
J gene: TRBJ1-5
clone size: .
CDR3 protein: CASREGPGQPQHF
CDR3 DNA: TGTGCCAGCAGGGAAGGGCCGGGGCAGCCCCAGCATTTT

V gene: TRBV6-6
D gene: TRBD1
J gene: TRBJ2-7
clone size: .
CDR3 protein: CASSYSGGTGRDEQYF
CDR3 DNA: TGTGCCAGCAGTTACTCGGGGGGGACAGGGCGCGACGAGCAGTACTTC

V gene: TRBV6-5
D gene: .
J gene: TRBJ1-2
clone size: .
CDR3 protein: CASGLGPYGYTF
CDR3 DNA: TGTGCCAGCGGATTAGGGCCTTATGGCTACACCTTC

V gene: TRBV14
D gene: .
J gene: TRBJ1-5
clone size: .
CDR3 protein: CASSQEGRGLYSNQPQHF
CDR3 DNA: TGTGCCAGCAGCCAAGAGGGCAGAGGCCTATATAGCAATCAGCCCCAGCATTTT

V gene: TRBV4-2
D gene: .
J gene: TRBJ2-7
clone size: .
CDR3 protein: CASSQEYPTREQYF
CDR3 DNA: TGTGCCAGCAGCCAAGAATACCCGACGCGGGAGCAGTACTTC

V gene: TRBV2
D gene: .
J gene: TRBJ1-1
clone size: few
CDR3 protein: CASSELWGTEAFF
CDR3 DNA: TGTGCCAGCAGTGAATTGTGGGGCACTGAAGCTTTCTTT

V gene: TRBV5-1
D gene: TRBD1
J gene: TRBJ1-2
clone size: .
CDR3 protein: CASTLGNRQGANYGYTF
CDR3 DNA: TGCGCCAGCACCTTGGGAAACCGACAGGGAGCTAACTATGGCTACACCTTC

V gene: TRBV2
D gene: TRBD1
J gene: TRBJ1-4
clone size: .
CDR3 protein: CASRDIGQGNEKLFF
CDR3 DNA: TGTGCCAGCAGGGATATAGGACAGGGGAACGAAAAACTGTTTTTT

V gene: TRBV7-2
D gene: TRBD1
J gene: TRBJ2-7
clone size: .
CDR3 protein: CASSLTGTGLYEQYF
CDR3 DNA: TGTGCCAGCAGCTTGACCGGGACAGGGCTCTACGAGCAGTACTTC

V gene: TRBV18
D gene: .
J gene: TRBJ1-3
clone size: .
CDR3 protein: CASSPLFGGPGNTIYF
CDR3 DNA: TGTGCCAGCTCACCCTTGTTTGGGGGACCTGGAAACACCATATATTTT

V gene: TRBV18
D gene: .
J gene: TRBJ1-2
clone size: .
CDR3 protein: CARKLGGGYTF
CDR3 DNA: TGTGCCAGAAAACTGGGAGGTGGCTACACCTTC

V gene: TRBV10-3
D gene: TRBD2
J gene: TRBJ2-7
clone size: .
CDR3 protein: CAISGPSGGAVYEQYF
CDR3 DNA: TGTGCCATCAGTGGTCCTAGCGGGGGGGCCGTCTACGAGCAGTACTTC

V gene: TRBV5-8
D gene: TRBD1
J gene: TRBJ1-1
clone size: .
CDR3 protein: CASSLTGGQFTEAFF
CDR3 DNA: TGTGCCAGCAGCTTGACAGGGGGCCAATTCACTGAAGCTTTCTTT

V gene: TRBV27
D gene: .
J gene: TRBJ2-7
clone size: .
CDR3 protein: CASSLRDGSYEQYF
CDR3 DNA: TGTGCCAGCAGTCTCCGGGACGGTTCCTACGAGCAGTACTTC

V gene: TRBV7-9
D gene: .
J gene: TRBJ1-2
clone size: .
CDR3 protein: CASSLDPDGGYTF
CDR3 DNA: TGTGCCAGCAGCTTAGATCCGGATGGGGGCTACACCTTC

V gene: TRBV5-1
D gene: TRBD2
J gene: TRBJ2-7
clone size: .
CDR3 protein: CASSLRAITSGGTYEQYF
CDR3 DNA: TGCGCCAGCAGCTTGAGGGCTATTACTAGCGGGGGGACCTACGAGCAGTACTTC

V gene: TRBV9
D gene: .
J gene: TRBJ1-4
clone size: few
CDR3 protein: CASSVRGEEDEKLFF
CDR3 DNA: TGTGCCAGCAGCGTAAGGGGGGAGGAAGATGAAAAACTGTTTTTT

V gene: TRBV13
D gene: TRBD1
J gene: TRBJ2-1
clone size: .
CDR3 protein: CASSLKGAGYNEQFF
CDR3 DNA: TGTGCCAGCAGCTTAAAGGGGGCAGGCTACAATGAGCAGTTCTTC

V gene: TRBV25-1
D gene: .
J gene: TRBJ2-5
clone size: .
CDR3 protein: CASRDLGGRETQYF
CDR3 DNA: TGTGCCAGCAGGGACCTCGGCGGACGAGAGACCCAGTACTTC

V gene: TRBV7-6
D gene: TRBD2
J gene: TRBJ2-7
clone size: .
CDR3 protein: CASSLTSGSYEQYF
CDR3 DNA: TGTGCCAGCAGCTTGACTAGCGGGAGCTACGAGCAGTACTTC

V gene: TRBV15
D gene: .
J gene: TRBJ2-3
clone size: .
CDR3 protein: CATSRIGPDTQYF
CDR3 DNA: TGTGCCACCAGCAGGATAGGGCCAGATACGCAGTATTTT

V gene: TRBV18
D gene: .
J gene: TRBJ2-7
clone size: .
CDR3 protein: CASSPLPRDTVSEQYF
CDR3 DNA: TGTGCCAGCTCACCACTTCCCCGGGACACCGTATCCGAGCAGTACTTC

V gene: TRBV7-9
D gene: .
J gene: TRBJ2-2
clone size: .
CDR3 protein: CASSFREQGPTGELFF
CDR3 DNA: TGTGCCAGCAGCTTTCGGGAACAGGGACCCACCGGGGAGCTGTTTTTT

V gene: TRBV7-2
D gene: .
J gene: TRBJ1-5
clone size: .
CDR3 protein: CASSAEGGPNQPQHF
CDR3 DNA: TGTGCCAGCAGCGCCGAGGGGGGGCCGAATCAGCCCCAGCATTTT

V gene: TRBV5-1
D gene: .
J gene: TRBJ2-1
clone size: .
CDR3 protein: CASSLGAEYNEQFF
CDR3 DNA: TGCGCCAGCAGCCTCGGGGCGGAGTACAATGAGCAGTTCTTC

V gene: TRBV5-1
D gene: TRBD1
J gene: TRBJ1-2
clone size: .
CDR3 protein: CASSFRTGEDGYTF
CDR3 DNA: TGCGCCAGCAGCTTCCGGACAGGGGAGGATGGCTACACCTTC

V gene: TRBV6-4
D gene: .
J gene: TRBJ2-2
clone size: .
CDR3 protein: CASSVGWNTGELFF
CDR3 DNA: TGTGCCAGCAGTGTCGGGTGGAACACCGGGGAGCTGTTTTTT

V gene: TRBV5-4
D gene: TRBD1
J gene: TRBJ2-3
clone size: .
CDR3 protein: CASSLATGIQGARDTQYF
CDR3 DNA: TGTGCCAGCAGTTTGGCAACCGGAATACAGGGGGCTAGAGATACGCAGTATTTT

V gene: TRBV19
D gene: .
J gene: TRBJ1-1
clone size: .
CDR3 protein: CASSIEGAFPEAFF
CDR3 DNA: TGTGCCAGTAGTATAGAGGGGGCGTTTCCTGAAGCTTTCTTT

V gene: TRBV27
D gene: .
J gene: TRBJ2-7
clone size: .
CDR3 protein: CASSPVRGEYEQYF
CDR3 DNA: TGTGCCAGCAGTCCCGTCCGGGGTGAGTACGAGCAGTACTTC

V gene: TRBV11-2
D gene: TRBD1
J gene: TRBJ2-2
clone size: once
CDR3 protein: CASSRTTGAGGELFF
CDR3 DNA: TGTGCCAGCAGCCGTACAACAGGGGCCGGCGGGGAGCTGTTTTTT